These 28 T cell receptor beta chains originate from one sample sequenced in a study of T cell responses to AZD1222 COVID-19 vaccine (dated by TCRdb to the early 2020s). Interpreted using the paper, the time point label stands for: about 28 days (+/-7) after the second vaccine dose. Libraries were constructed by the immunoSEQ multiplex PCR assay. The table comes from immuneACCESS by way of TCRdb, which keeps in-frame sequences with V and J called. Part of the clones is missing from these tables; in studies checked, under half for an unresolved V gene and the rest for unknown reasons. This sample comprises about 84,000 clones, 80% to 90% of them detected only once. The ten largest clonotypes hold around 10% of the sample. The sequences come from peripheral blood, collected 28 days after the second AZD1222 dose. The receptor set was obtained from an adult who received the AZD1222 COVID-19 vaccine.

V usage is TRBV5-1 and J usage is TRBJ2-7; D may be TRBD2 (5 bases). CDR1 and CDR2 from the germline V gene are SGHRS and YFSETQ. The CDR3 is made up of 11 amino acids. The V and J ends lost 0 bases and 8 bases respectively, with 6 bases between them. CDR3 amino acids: CASSLDGKQYF. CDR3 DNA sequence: TGCGCCAGCAGCTTGGACGGGAAGCAGTACTTC.

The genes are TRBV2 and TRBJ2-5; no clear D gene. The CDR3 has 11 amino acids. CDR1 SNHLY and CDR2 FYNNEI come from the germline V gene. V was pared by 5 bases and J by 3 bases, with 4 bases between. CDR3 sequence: CASSPKETQYF. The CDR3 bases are TGTGCCAGCAGTCCTAAAGAGACCCAGTACTTC.

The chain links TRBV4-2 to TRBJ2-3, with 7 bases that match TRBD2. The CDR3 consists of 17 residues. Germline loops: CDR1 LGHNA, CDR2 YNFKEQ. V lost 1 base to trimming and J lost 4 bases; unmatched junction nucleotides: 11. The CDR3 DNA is TGTGCCAGCAGCCAAGCTTTTAAGAGCGGGGTTGCAGATACGCAGTATTTT. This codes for CASSQAFKSGVADTQYF.

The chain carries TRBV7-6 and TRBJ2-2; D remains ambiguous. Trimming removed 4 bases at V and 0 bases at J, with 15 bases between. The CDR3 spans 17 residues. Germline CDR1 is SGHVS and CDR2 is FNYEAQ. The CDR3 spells CASSSTRHASNTGELFF. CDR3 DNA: TGTGCCAGCAGCTCTACCCGACACGCGTCGAACACCGGGGAGCTGTTTTTT.

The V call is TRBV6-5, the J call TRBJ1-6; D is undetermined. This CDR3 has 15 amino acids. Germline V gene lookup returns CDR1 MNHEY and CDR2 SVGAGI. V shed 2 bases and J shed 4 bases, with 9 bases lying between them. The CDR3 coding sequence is TGTGCCAGCAGTTACCTATATTCGTATAATTCACCCCTCCACTTT. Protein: CASSYLYSYNSPLHF.

CDR3 sequence (DNA): TGTGCCAGCTCACGACGACTAGCGGACCACCAAGAGACCCAGTACTTC. It encodes CASSRRLADHQETQYF. The chain recombines TRBV18 with TRBJ2-5; 9 bases are a match to TRBD2. This CDR3 contains 16 residues. Germline lookup yields CDR1 KGHSH and CDR2 LQKENI. The junction had 6 bases not matched to a gene; V was cut back by 4 bases and J by 0 bases.

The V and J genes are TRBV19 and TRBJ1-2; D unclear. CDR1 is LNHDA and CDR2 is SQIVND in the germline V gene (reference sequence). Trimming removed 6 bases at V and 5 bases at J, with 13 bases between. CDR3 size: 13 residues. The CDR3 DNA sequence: TGTGCCAGTAGGAGATCTGCTACGTATGGCTACACCTTC. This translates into CASRRSATYGYTF.

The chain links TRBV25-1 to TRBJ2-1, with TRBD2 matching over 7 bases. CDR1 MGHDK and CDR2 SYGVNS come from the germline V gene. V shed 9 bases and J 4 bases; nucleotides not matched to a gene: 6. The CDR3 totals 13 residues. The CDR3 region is CASLAEIYNEQFF. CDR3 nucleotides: TGTGCCAGTCTAGCGGAGATTTACAATGAGCAGTTCTTC.

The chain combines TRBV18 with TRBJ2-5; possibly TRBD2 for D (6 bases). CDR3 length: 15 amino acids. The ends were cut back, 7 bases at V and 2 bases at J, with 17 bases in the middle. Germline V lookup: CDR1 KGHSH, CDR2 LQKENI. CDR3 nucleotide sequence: TGTGCCAGCTGCCCCGCCGTCGGGGGACAAGAGACCCAGTACTTC. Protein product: CASCPAVGGQETQYF.

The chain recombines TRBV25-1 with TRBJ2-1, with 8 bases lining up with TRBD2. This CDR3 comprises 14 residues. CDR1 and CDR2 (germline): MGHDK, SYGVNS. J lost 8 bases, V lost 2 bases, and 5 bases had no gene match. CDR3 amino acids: CASSEPGGGYEQFF. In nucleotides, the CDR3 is TGTGCCAGCAGTGAACCGGGAGGGGGGTATGAGCAGTTCTTC.

The CDR3 is CASSPTQNTEAFF. The CDR3 DNA is TGTGCCAGCAGCCCTACACAAAACACTGAAGCTTTCTTT. The chain couples TRBV12-3 or TRBV12-4 to TRBJ1-1; D gene ambiguous. The CDR3 length is 13 residues. With 6 bases removed from V and 2 bases from J, the gap between germline ends came to 10 bases.

For the CDR3, the DNA is TGTGCCAGCAGCCAAGGTTGGACAGGACTACAAGAGACCCAGTACTTC. Its protein product is CASSQGWTGLQETQYF. The chain recombines TRBV4-2 with TRBJ2-5; D perhaps matches TRBD1 (7 bases). The CDR3 runs 16 residues. CDR1 and CDR2 (germline): LGHNA, YNFKEQ. The ends were cut back, 1 base at V and 2 bases at J, with 14 bases in the middle.

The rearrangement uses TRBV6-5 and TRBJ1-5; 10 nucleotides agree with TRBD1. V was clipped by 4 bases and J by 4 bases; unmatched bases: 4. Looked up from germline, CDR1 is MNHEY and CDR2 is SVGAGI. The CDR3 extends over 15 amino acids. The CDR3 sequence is CASSSPGQGNQPQHF. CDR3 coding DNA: TGTGCCAGCAGTTCCCCGGGACAGGGGAATCAGCCCCAGCATTTT.

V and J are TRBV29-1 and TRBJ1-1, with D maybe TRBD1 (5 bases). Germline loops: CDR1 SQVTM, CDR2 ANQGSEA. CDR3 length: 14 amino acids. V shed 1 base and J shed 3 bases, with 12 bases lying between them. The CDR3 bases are TGCAGCGTTGAAGTGGCAGGGTCCGACACTGAAGCTTTCTTT. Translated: CSVEVAGSDTEAFF.

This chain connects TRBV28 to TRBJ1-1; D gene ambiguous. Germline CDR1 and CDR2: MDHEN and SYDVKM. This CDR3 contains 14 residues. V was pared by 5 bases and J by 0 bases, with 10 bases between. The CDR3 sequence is CASSLWTMNTEAFF. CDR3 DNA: TGTGCCAGCAGTCTCTGGACCATGAACACTGAAGCTTTCTTT.

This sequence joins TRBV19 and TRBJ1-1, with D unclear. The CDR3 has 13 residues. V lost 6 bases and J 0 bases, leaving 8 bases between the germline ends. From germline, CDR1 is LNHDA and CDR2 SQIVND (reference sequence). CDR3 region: CASRGYLNTEAFF. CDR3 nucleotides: TGTGCCAGTAGGGGCTACTTGAACACTGAAGCTTTCTTT.

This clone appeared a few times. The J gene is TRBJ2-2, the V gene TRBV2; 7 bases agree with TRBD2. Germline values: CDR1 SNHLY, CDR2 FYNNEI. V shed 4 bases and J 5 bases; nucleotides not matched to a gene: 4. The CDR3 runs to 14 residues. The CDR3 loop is CASSALAVTGELFF. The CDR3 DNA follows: TGTGCCAGCAGTGCCCTAGCGGTGACCGGGGAGCTGTTTTTT. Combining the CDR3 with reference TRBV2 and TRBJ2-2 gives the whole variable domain EPEVTQTPSHQVTQMGQEVILRCVPISNHLYFYWYRQILGQKVEFLVSFYNNEISEKSEIFDDQFSVERPDGSNFTLKIRSTKLEDSAMYFCASSALAVTGELFFGEGSRLTVL.

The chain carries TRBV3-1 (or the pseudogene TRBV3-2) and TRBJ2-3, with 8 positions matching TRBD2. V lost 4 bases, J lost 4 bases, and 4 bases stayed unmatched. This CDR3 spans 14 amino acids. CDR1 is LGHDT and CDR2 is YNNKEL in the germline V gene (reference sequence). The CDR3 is CASSRAGAADTQYF. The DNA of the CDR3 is TGTGCCAGCAGCCGAGCGGGAGCTGCAGATACGCAGTATTTT.

CDR3 in amino acids: CASSIQYTEGYTF. In DNA form, the CDR3 reads TGTGCCAGTAGTATTCAGTACACGGAGGGCTACACCTTC. V is TRBV19 and J is TRBJ1-2; no firm D call. The CDR3 is 13 amino acids. With 3 bases removed from V and 8 bases from J, the gap between germline ends came to 13 bases. CDR1 and CDR2 (germline): LNHDA, SQIVND (reference sequence).

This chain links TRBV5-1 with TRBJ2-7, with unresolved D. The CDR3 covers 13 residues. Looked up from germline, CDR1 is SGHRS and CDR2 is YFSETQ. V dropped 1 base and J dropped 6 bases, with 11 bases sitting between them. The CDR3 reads CASSLRLMGEQYV. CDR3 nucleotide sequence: TGCGCCAGCAGCTTGCGTCTAATGGGCGAGCAGTACGTC.

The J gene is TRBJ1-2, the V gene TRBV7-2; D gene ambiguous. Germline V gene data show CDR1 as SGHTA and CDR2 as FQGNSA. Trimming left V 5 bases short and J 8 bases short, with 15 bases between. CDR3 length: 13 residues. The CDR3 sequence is CASSPSGTGGYTF. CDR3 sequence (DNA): TGTGCCAGCAGCCCCTCCGGCACGGGAGGCTACACCTTC.

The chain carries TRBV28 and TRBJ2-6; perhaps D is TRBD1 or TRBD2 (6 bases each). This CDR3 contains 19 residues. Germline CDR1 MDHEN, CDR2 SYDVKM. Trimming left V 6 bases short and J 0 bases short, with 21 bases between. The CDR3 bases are TGTGCCAGCAGCCCTAACGGGGGCCGACAGAACTCTGGGGCCAACGTCCTGACTTTC. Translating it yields CASSPNGGRQNSGANVLTF.

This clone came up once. CDR3 DNA sequence: TGTGCCACCAGTGATCCCAGCGGAGATCAGCCCCAGCATTTT. This gives the protein CATSDPSGDQPQHF. The chain employs TRBV24-1 and TRBJ1-5, with unresolved D. V was shortened by 3 bases and J by 5 bases, with 10 bases between the two germline ends. Germline values: CDR1 KGHDR, CDR2 SFDVKD. The length of the CDR3 is 14 residues.

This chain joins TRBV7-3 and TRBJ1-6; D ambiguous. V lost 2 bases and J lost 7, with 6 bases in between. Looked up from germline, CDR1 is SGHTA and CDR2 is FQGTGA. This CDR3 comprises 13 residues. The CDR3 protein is CASSLAQNSPLHF. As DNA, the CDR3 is TGTGCCAGCAGCTTAGCCCAGAATTCACCCCTCCACTTT.

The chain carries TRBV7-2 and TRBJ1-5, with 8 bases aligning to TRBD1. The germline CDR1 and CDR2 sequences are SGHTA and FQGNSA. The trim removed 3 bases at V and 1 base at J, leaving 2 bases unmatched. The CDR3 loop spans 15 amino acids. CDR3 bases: TGTGCCAGCAGCTTTGCAGGGGGCAGCAATCAGCCCCAGCATTTT. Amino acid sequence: CASSFAGGSNQPQHF.

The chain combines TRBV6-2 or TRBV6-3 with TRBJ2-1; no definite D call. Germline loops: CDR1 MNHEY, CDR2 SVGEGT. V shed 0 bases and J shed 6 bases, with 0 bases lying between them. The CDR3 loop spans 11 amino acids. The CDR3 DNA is TGTGCCAGCAGTTACTCCAATGAGCAGTTCTTC. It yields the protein CASSYSNEQFF.

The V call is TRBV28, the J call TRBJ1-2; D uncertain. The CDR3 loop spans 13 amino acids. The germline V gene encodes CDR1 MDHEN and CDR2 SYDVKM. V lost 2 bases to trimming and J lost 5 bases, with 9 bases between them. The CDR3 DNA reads TGTGCCAGCAGTTTACGGGGAAGATATGGCTACACCTTC. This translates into CASSLRGRYGYTF.

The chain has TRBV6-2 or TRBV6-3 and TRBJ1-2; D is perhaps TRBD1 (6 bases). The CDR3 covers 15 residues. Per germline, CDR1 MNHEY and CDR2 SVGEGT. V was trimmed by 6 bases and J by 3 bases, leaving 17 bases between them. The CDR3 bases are TGTGCCAGCAGCGACAGGACCTCTATTTACTATGGCTACACCTTC. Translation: CASSDRTSIYYGYTF.